This is a list of T cell receptor beta chains from one sample in a study of T-cell reconstitution after alpha-beta-depleted transplantation in children. TCRdb reprocessed the PCR reads with MiXCR, giving one entry per CDR3 protein. The sample holds around 370,000 distinct CDR3 sequences, around 15% seen once. The sequencing here drew on PBMCs, mostly from graft donor cells, taken 360 days after TCRalphabeta/CD19-depleted stem cell transplant. The receptors derive from a male patient under 10 years old who had a stem cell transplant for acute lymphoblastic leukemia, so the T cells may come from the graft donor. CDR3s include the opening cysteine and the closing phenylalanine or tryptophan. The order of the fields is V gene, D gene, J gene, clone size, CDR3 DNA, CDR3 protein. D genes are given only for firm matches. Clone size is stated in some rows and not others, as once, few, many or a class when expanded.

>TRBV4-2|.|TRBJ1-1|.
TGTGCCAGCAGCCCAGGGCCCGGTGGGGTAATGAACACTGAAGCTTTCTTT
CASSPGPGGVMNTEAFF
>TRBV7-8|.|TRBJ2-5|few
TGTGCCAGCAGCTTATGGACTGGACAGTCGGGAGAGACCCAGTACTTC
CASSLWTGQSGETQYF
>TRBV7-8|.|TRBJ2-2|.
TGTGCCAGCAGCACGAACGGCGGGATGTACACCGGGGAGCTGTTTTTT
CASSTNGGMYTGELFF
>TRBV4-3|TRBD2|TRBJ2-3|few
TGCGCCAGCAGCCAAGCGGGAGGGTCAACAGATACGCAGTATTTT
CASSQAGGSTDTQYF
>TRBV4-2|TRBD1|TRBJ2-7|.
TGTGCCAGCAGCCAAGATTTGGGACAGGCGGTCGAGCAGTACTTC
CASSQDLGQAVEQYF
>TRBV7-9|TRBD1|TRBJ1-4|few
TGTGCCAGCAGCTTTCAACAAGGACAGGGAAACGAAAAACTGTTTTTT
CASSFQQGQGNEKLFF
>TRBV27|.|TRBJ2-1|many
TGTGCCAGCAAGTCGGCTCCAAATGAGCAGTTCTTC
CASKSAPNEQFF
>TRBV6-4|.|TRBJ1-1|.
TGTGCCATCAGTGATACGGCCTACACTGAAGCTTTCTTT
CAISDTAYTEAFF
>TRBV12-3/TRBV12-4|TRBD2|TRBJ2-1|many
TGTGCCAGCAGTTTCTTTCAGGGACTAGCCCTAGGGGGGTCGTACAATGAGCAGTTCTTC
CASSFFQGLALGGSYNEQFF
>TRBV5-1|TRBD1|TRBJ2-7|.
TGCGCCAGCAGCTGGTGGGACAGGGGGCGAGGCGAGCAGTACTTC
CASSWWDRGRGEQYF
>TRBV30|.|TRBJ1-1|.
TGTGCCTGGAGCCGGGGAGGGGGAGGCACTGAAGCTTTCTTT
CAWSRGGGGTEAFF
>TRBV12-3/TRBV12-4|.|TRBJ1-2|few
TGTGCCAGCATTCGGGGAGGGGCGCTAGTAAGTGGCTACACCTTC
CASIRGGALVSGYTF
>TRBV10-3|.|TRBJ2-2|many
TGTGCCATCCGGGGAGGGGGAACCGGGGAGCTGTTTTTT
CAIRGGGTGELFF